A selection of T cell receptor beta chains follows, all from one sample in a study of T cell responses to AZD1222 COVID-19 vaccine. The method was immunoSEQ multiplex PCR; TCRdb's version includes in-frame clones alone and lacks a portion of them. The sample has more than 110,000 clones; 70% to 90% are singletons. The input for sequencing was peripheral blood, taken on day 0 of AZD1222 vaccination. The receptor set was obtained from an adult in good health. Both conserved end residues are part of each CDR3. The order of the fields is D gene, V gene, J gene, CDR3 protein. The D gene is left open where the match is weak.

>.|TRBV7-8|TRBJ1-1
CASSLSWEAFF
>.|TRBV6-4|TRBJ2-3
CASSAQGGPDTQYF
>.|TRBV9|TRBJ1-1
CASRGEGLGTNTEAFF
>TRBD2|TRBV11-2|TRBJ2-3
CASSFLAGGPDTQYF
>.|TRBV19|TRBJ1-2
CASRGWGNYGYTF
>.|TRBV27|TRBJ2-7
CASSPLTGTPSGEQYF
>.|TRBV5-4|TRBJ2-7
CASSLGQGRVEQYF
>.|TRBV27|TRBJ1-5
CASSSGRVGNQPQHF
>TRBD1|TRBV6-5|TRBJ2-7
CASSWTGGDSYEQYF
>TRBD2|TRBV20-1|TRBJ2-7
CSASRIAGTYEQYF
>.|TRBV4-2|TRBJ2-1
CASSQGSPLSYNEQFF
>TRBD2|TRBV27|TRBJ2-3
CASSSILGRGGRALTDTQYF
>.|TRBV28|TRBJ1-5
CASSPYSLGIRNQPQHF
>.|TRBV19|TRBJ2-1
CASSIGGAFGREQFF
>.|TRBV5-5|TRBJ1-2
CASSFSGATGNYGYTF
>TRBD2|TRBV7-3|TRBJ2-2
CASSLTASGRWTGELFF
>TRBD1|TRBV10-1|TRBJ2-1
CATQDSAGGNEQFF
>.|TRBV29-1|TRBJ2-1
CSARGPIKGEQFF
>.|TRBV7-9|TRBJ2-2
CASSLGARGNRYTGELFF
>.|TRBV6-5|TRBJ1-5
CASSRTASNQPQHF
>.|TRBV4-3|TRBJ2-3
CASSFYSDTQYF
>.|TRBV30|TRBJ1-2
CAWRADSNYGYTF
>TRBD2|TRBV4-1|TRBJ2-7
CASSYEGSGREEQYF
>.|TRBV19|TRBJ1-2
CASSISPNYGYTF
>TRBD1|TRBV6-1|TRBJ1-6
CASSDPGGRGNSPLHF
>TRBD1|TRBV28|TRBJ2-1
CASSLLGTGGAVNEQFF
>.|TRBV7-9|TRBJ2-1
CASSLRGNEQFF
>.|TRBV10-3|TRBJ2-3
CAISSPSSTDTQYF
>.|TRBV13|TRBJ2-4
CASSFTKWPGATHRGNIQYF
>.|TRBV29-1|TRBJ2-7
CSVGIGSFSYEQYF
>.|TRBV11-2|TRBJ1-1
CASSLDIVTEAFF
>.|TRBV4-1|TRBJ2-7
CASSQDRPYEQYF
>.|TRBV12-5|TRBJ1-5
CASGFLKTQPQHF
>.|TRBV4-1|TRBJ1-5
CASSQEGGGNQPQHF
>.|TRBV29-1|TRBJ2-5
CSGLRTPETQYF
>.|TRBV7-8|TRBJ1-1
CASRLDTEAFF
>.|TRBV11-3|TRBJ2-5
CASSGDHEQETQYF
>TRBD2|TRBV7-2|TRBJ2-1
CASSLGTSGSNEQFF
>TRBD1|TRBV5-4|TRBJ1-2
CASSSTQGARTNYGYTF
>TRBD2|TRBV7-6|TRBJ2-1
CASSPPGLAGGWNNEQFF
>.|TRBV7-3|TRBJ1-1
CASSPGPQSTEAFF
>.|TRBV7-2|TRBJ2-1
CASSLVGLNEQFF
>TRBD1|TRBV30|TRBJ1-1
CAWKGQTQAFF
>TRBD2|TRBV27|TRBJ2-2
CASSFTSAGELFF
>.|TRBV6-2/TRBV6-3|TRBJ1-1
CASSRDTEAFF
>TRBD2|TRBV24-1|TRBJ2-3
CATMRAGGTAQYF
>TRBD2|TRBV3-1/TRBV3-2|TRBJ2-1
CASSQEIRGREGLCEQFF
>.|TRBV4-1|TRBJ2-7
CASSQGSSARYEQYF
>TRBD1|TRBV2|TRBJ1-5
CASRADRARNQPQHF
>TRBD2|TRBV6-5|TRBJ2-7
CASSRGLAGDEQYF
>.|TRBV10-3|TRBJ2-2
CAIRGTDTGELFF
>TRBD2|TRBV7-8|TRBJ2-2
CASSFGLAGTGELFF
>.|TRBV3-1/TRBV3-2|TRBJ1-3
CASSPPIGLGNTIYF
>.|TRBV5-4|TRBJ1-5
CASSLGGGSGNQPQHF